The clone carrying this T cell receptor beta chain was detected a few times. Its antigen is still unknown. A much larger clone is a single base away; this may be a read error. These data are taken from a study of blood T cells in healthy people across ages. Regarding the study as a whole: The unsorted PBMCs prevented any conclusive comparison of naive versus antigen-experienced cells.

Sample-barcoded 5' priming and a J-beta primer mix drove a second PCR of roughly 6 to 12 cycles. Carrying 12 random nucleotides, a template-switch adaptor labeled each individual cDNA molecule. Individual samples furnished no less than 3 million CDR3-containing paired-end reads apiece. TCRdb fed the 5' RACE reads into MiXCR, producing one record per CDR3 protein. Among around 620,000 distinct CDR3 sequences listed, 25% to 30% were seen once. The source material was blood. The clonotype comes from a woman in her seventies in good health.

CDR3 loop: CVSIPGTPGWTEAFF. The CDR3 bases are TGTGTCAGCATTCCCGGGACTCCCGGGTGGACTGAAGCTTTCTTT. The V gene is TRBV6-5, the J gene TRBJ1-1; tentative D call: TRBD1 (5 bases). In germline, CDR1 is MNHEY, CDR2 SVGAGI. The CDR3 is made up of 15 amino acids.